This T cell receptor (beta chain) was captured in a study of blood T cell repertoires in COVID-19. The trim removed 8 bases at V and 6 bases at J, leaving 4 bases unmatched. The CDR3 has 13 amino acids. TCRdb's table, derived via immunoSEQ multiplex PCR, lists solely in-frame clones and lacks some. The table lists almost 95,000 clones, 55% to 80% of them singletons. The V gene is TRBV12-3 or TRBV12-4, the J gene TRBJ2-2, with 9 bases matching TRBD1. The sequence came from a woman in her sixties in a cohort sampled during active or convalescent COVID-19. What was sequenced was peripheral blood. The CDR3 sequence: CASFDRGSGELFF. The CDR3 nucleotides are TGTGCCAGCTTTGACAGGGGGTCCGGGGAGCTGTTTTTT.